These 10 T cell receptor beta chains came from one sample sequenced in a study of Graves' ophthalmopathy and Graves' hyperthyroidism. Scientists amplified the TCR beta CDR3 regions from RNA transcripts. Scientists carried out first-round RT-PCR using HTBI primers and then a second-round multiplex PCR. TCRdb redid the calling of the multiplex PCR reads with MiXCR, one entry per CDR3 protein. The table shows over a million distinct CDR3 sequences, with roughly 35% occurring only once. The sample comprised peripheral blood or thyroid tissue (not recorded which). Receptor source: an adult man with Graves' hyperthyroidism.

Notes on this clonotype: This may come from a read error, since a much larger clone is one base off. The J gene is TRBJ2-5, the V gene TRBV12-3 or TRBV12-4; 10 bases match TRBD2. CDR3 length: 16 amino acids. Trimming at V came to 1 base and at J to 7 bases, leaving 9 bases not matched to a gene. This CDR3 is CASSLGTSGTEGTQYF. The DNA for the CDR3 is TGTGCCAGCAGTTTAGGGACTAGCGGTACCGAGGGGACCCAGTACTTC.

The table lists this clonotype with many counts. The chain has TRBV12-3 or TRBV12-4 and TRBJ1-1; possible D gene TRBD1, 5 bases. V lost 6 bases and J 2 bases, leaving 13 bases between the germline ends. This CDR3 has 14 residues. CDR3: CASSLSRGNTEAFF. The CDR3 DNA reads as TGTGCCAGCAGCTTATCAAGGGGAAACACTGAAGCTTTCTTT.

The chain joins TRBV29-1 to TRBJ1-1, with D tentatively TRBD1 (5 bases). This CDR3 is 13 amino acids long. V lost 8 bases to trimming and J lost 0 bases, with 13 bases between them. Germline CDR1 reads SQVTM; CDR2 reads ANQGSEA. The CDR3 DNA reads as TGCAGCTTAGCAAGACAGATGAACACTGAAGCTTTCTTT. It codes for CSLARQMNTEAFF.

This clonotype was found many times. V gene TRBV7-6 combines with J gene TRBJ2-7; no clear D. Trimming removed 0 bases at V and 3 bases at J, with 6 bases between. Germline CDR1 SGHVS, CDR2 FNYEAQ. The CDR3 sequence is 13 residues long. The DNA for the CDR3 is TGTGCCAGCAGCTTAGCGGTAGGCTACGAGCAGTACTTC. Amino acid sequence: CASSLAVGYEQYF.

This clonotype turned up a few times. This chain connects TRBV10-3 to TRBJ2-7, with TRBD2 matching over 15 bases. Germline CDR1 and CDR2: ENHRY and SYGVKD. This CDR3 region has 17 residues. V was pared by 6 bases and J by 2 bases, with 8 bases of the junction left unmatched. CDR3 coding DNA: TGTGCCATCAGCCGGACTAGCGGGAGGGATGTAACCTACGAGCAGTACTTC. Protein sequence: CAISRTSGRDVTYEQYF.

This clonotype was seen a handful of times. The genes are TRBV5-5 and TRBJ2-7, with D possibly being TRBD2 (5 bases). Between the trimmed V and J ends, which lost 0 bases and 6 bases, there was a span of 13 bases. CDR1 is SGHKS and CDR2 is YYEKEE in the germline V gene (reference sequence). CDR3 size: 14 residues. The CDR3 here is CASSLAWGASEQYF. The CDR3 coding sequence is TGTGCCAGCAGCTTGGCGTGGGGAGCGAGCGAGCAGTACTTC.

V usage is TRBV11-2 and J usage is TRBJ2-7; 7 bases match TRBD2. Germline CDR1 and CDR2: SGHAT and FQNNGV. The CDR3 length is 15 residues. Losses at the gene ends were 4 bases for V and 1 base for J; bases not matched to a gene: 7. The CDR3 region has the DNA TGTGCCAGCAGCTCCCGGACTAGAGGGTCCTACGAGCAGTACTTC. Its translation: CASSSRTRGSYEQYF.

Comment on this clonotype: The junction differs from germline at one of its ends, possibly a read error. DNA of the CDR3: TGTGCCAGCAGTTCGGGACAGGGGACAGATACGCAGTATTTT. It specifies CASSSGQGTDTQYF. This rearrangement joins TRBV10-2 to TRBJ2-3, with 10 nucleotides matching TRBD1. Per the germline V gene, CDR1 is WSHSY and CDR2 is SAAADI. The CDR3 totals 14 residues.

This chain connects TRBV5-1 to TRBJ1-2; D perhaps matches TRBD1 (5 bases). Germline values: CDR1 SGHRS, CDR2 YFSETQ. This CDR3 has 16 amino acids. Trimming cost V 3 bases and J 5 bases, with 20 bases left between them. The CDR3 DNA sequence: TGCGCCAGCAGCTCTGTCAAAGCGGGGGGTAAGTATGGCTACACCTTC. Its protein is CASSSVKAGGKYGYTF.

This clonotype came up many times. The genes are TRBV15 and TRBJ1-6; D is undetermined. CDR1 is LNHNV, CDR2 YYDKDF, per germline (reference sequence). The CDR3 covers 13 residues. V gave up 3 bases and J gave up 8 bases, with 8 bases separating them. The CDR3 loop reads CATSRDGYSPLHF. CDR3 coding DNA: TGTGCCACCAGCAGGGACGGTTATTCACCCCTCCACTTT.